The 21 T cell receptor beta chains in this list originate from one sample, sequenced in a study of blood T cell repertoires in COVID-19 (dated by TCRdb to the early 2020s). To prepare the library, the immunoSEQ multiplex PCR assay was applied. TCRdb retrieved this table from immuneACCESS and kept in-frame rearrangements only. Not all clones are present; in checked studies, unresolved V genes account for under half, and no reason is known for the remainder. Within this sample are 200,000 to 250,000 clones, with about 81% of them counted one time only. 5.2% of the sample is held by the ten biggest clonotypes. Sequencing was performed on peripheral blood. The receptors originated from a woman aged 70 to 79 with COVID-19, enrolled during active disease.

This clone was counted a single time. V usage is TRBV5-1 and J usage is TRBJ2-1; 10 bases line up with TRBD2. The CDR3 covers 15 residues. After removal of 4 bases from V and 6 bases from J, the junction contained 7 bases not matched to a gene. Germline V gives CDR1 SGHRS, CDR2 YFSETQ. The CDR3 region is CASSPLAGAPNEQFF. Written as DNA, the CDR3 is TGCGCCAGCAGCCCGCTAGCGGGAGCCCCCAATGAGCAGTTCTTC.

This chain uses TRBV6-2 or TRBV6-3 with TRBJ1-5; D unclear. This CDR3 has 13 residues. Trimming cost V 5 bases and J 0 bases, with 5 bases left between them. The germline V gene encodes CDR1 MNHEY and CDR2 SVGEGT. The CDR3 sequence: CASSRYSNQPQHF. The CDR3 nucleotides read TGTGCCAGCAGTCGTTATAGCAATCAGCCCCAGCATTTT.

The V gene is TRBV25-1, the J gene TRBJ2-7, with D uncertain. With 5 bases removed from V and 6 bases from J, the gap between germline ends came to 17 bases. CDR1 is MGHDK and CDR2 is SYGVNS in the germline V gene. CDR3 length: 14 amino acids. Here the CDR3 reads CASSPSGTPPEQYF. CDR3 DNA sequence: TGTGCCAGCAGTCCCTCGGGTACTCCACCCGAGCAGTACTTC.

The rearrangement links TRBV27 to TRBJ2-1; TRBD2 matches 8 bases. Losses at the gene ends were 3 bases for V and 5 bases for J; bases not matched to a gene: 21. The CDR3 length is 20 residues. Germline loops: CDR1 MNHEY, CDR2 SMNVEV (reference sequence). As DNA, the CDR3 is TGTGCCAGCAGTTTTAAAGCCCCATCCGGTTTACTAGCGGCCGACAATGAGCAGTTCTTC. Amino acid sequence: CASSFKAPSGLLAADNEQFF.

There are a few counts of this clone. V and J are TRBV5-1 and TRBJ2-7, with D possibly being TRBD1 (6 bases). This CDR3 has 14 amino acids. V lost 0 bases to trimming and J lost 5 bases, with 12 bases between them. Germline CDR1 reads SGHRS; CDR2 reads YFSETQ. The CDR3 nucleotides are TGCGCCAGCAGCTTGGACAGGGTCGGGGACGAGCAGTACTTC. Translating it yields CASSLDRVGDEQYF.

This clone was picked up a small number of times. This same CDR3 is encoded by further DNA sequences in the sample. V gene TRBV20-1 combines with J gene TRBJ1-1; D call uncertain. This CDR3 is built from 11 residues. Germline CDR1 reads DFQATT; CDR2 reads SNEGSKA (reference sequence). V lost 6 bases to trimming and J lost 4 bases, with 9 bases between them. CDR3 in amino acids: CSARRVTEAFF. CDR3 nucleotides: TGCAGTGCAAGACGGGTCACTGAAGCTTTCTTT.

In its sample, this clone was seen once. V and J are TRBV4-2 and TRBJ1-1; unclear D gene. This CDR3 is 14 amino acids long. V dropped 3 bases and J dropped 4 bases, with 12 bases sitting between them. The V gene's germline CDR1 is LGHNA and CDR2 YNFKEQ. CDR3: CASSQLGSSTEAFF. The CDR3, as DNA: TGTGCCAGCAGCCAGTTGGGCAGCTCCACTGAAGCTTTCTTT.

V usage is TRBV10-3 and J usage is TRBJ1-2; a possible D gene is TRBD1 (5 bases). Looked up from germline, CDR1 is ENHRY and CDR2 is SYGVKD. V was cut by 7 bases and J by 4 bases, with 22 bases left in between. This CDR3 is 16 amino acids long. CDR3 sequence reads: CAINDPAAQGSYGYTF. As DNA, the CDR3 is TGTGCCATCAACGATCCTGCCGCTCAGGGAAGCTATGGCTACACCTTC.

The chain couples TRBV19 to TRBJ2-2, with a possible D match to TRBD1 (5 bases). Germline V gene lookup returns CDR1 LNHDA and CDR2 SQIVND (reference sequence). CDR3 length: 16 amino acids. V was clipped by 9 bases and J by 0 bases, with 17 bases between them. CDR3 nucleotide sequence: TGTGCCAGCACAGTAGACAGAAGACCGAACACCGGGGAGCTGTTTTTT. Its protein product is CASTVDRRPNTGELFF.

This clone was seen many times. The same CDR3 is also encoded by other DNA sequences in this sample. The rearrangement joins TRBV4-1 to TRBJ1-6; D is ambiguous. The V gene lost 0 bases and the J gene lost 6 bases, with 3 bases spanning the gap. This CDR3 has 13 residues. Germline V lookup: CDR1 MGHRA, CDR2 YSYEKL. The chain's CDR3 is CASSQEANSPLHF. For the CDR3, the DNA is TGCGCCAGCAGCCAAGAAGCTAATTCACCCCTCCACTTT.

The rearrangement uses TRBV24-1 and TRBJ1-2; no definite D call. From germline, CDR1 is KGHDR and CDR2 SFDVKD. There are 11 residues in the CDR3. The V end was cut by 5 bases, the J end by 4 bases, with 4 bases between. CDR3 nucleotides: TGTGCCACCAGTGCGGGCTATGGCTACACCTTC. Its protein product is CATSAGYGYTF.

The gene calls are TRBV4-1 and TRBJ2-2; no definite D call. The ends were cut back, 6 bases at V and 1 base at J, with 9 bases in the middle. Per the germline V gene, CDR1 is MGHRA and CDR2 is YSYEKL. The CDR3 consists of 14 residues. DNA of the CDR3: TGCGCCAGCAGGGGCAGCTTGAACACCGGGGAGCTGTTTTTT. Its translation is CASRGSLNTGELFF.

This rearrangement joins TRBV18 to TRBJ1-5, with D perhaps TRBD1 (6 bases). V was shortened by 6 bases and J by 0 bases, with 15 bases between the two germline ends. The CDR3 has 16 amino acids. The germline V gene encodes CDR1 KGHSH and CDR2 LQKENI. For the CDR3, the DNA is TGTGCCAGCTCGCTTCAGGGGAGTAATAGCAATCAGCCCCAGCATTTT. Its protein is CASSLQGSNSNQPQHF.

V usage is TRBV12-1 and J usage is TRBJ2-3; the table assigns TRBD2, which was not confirmed against the DNA. TRBV12-1 is noted as a pseudogene. CDR3 length equals 20 residues. The CDR3 here is CANREGRELAELAGTDTQYF. The CDR3, as DNA: TGTGCCAACCGGGAGGGGAGGGAGCTAGCGGAACTGGCGGGCACAGATACGCAGTATTTT.

The chain couples TRBV7-9 to TRBJ2-7; TRBD1 agrees at 7 bases. The V gene end was trimmed by 1 base and the J gene end by 1 base; junction bases not matched to a gene: 1. The CDR3 is made up of 14 amino acids. Germline values: CDR1 SEHNR, CDR2 FQNEAQ (reference sequence). For the CDR3, the DNA is TGTGCCAGCAGCTTAGTACAGGGGTCCTACGAGCAGTACTTC. This sequence encodes CASSLVQGSYEQYF.

The chain joins TRBV10-3 to TRBJ2-5; TRBD1 matches 7 bases. Germline CDR1 is ENHRY and CDR2 is SYGVKD. V lost 6 bases, J lost 2 bases, and 9 bases stayed unmatched. CDR3 length: 15 residues. The CDR3 region has the DNA TGTGCCATCAGCCTCGCGCCGGGACAGCAAGAGACCCAGTACTTC. It specifies CAISLAPGQQETQYF.

This clone was seen a handful of times. The CDR3 here is CASSSAGREQYF. In DNA, the CDR3 is TGTGCCAGCAGCTCCGCGGGCAGGGAGCAGTACTTC. The rearrangement joins TRBV3-1 (or the pseudogene TRBV3-2) to TRBJ2-7, with D possibly TRBD2 on 5 matching bases. CDR1 and CDR2 from the germline V gene are LGHDT and YNNKEL (reference sequence). Trimming removed 5 bases from V and 7 bases from J, with 12 bases in between. This CDR3 contains 12 residues.

To note about this clone: Other DNA sequences from this sample encode an identical CDR3 as well. The CDR3 nucleotides read TGTGCCAGCAGTTTAGGGGGGACGGGGACCGGGGAGCTGTTTTTT. This codes for CASSLGGTGTGELFF. The chain uses TRBV28 and TRBJ2-2; D might be TRBD2 (6 bases). V gave up 2 bases and J gave up 5 bases, with 12 bases separating them. CDR1 is MDHEN, CDR2 SYDVKM, per germline. This CDR3 comprises 15 residues.

The J gene is TRBJ1-2, the V gene TRBV19, with D unclear. Germline V gene sequence: CDR1 LNHDA, CDR2 SQIVND (reference sequence). CDR3 length equals 14 residues. Trimming shortened V by 3 bases and J by 4 bases, and 12 bases separated the two germline ends. CDR3 bases: TGTGCCAGTAGTATTGTAGCCATCTCCTATGGCTACACCTTC. Translating it yields CASSIVAISYGYTF.

This clone was picked up one time. J is TRBJ2-3 and V is TRBV6-6; 11 nucleotides match TRBD2. Germline CDR1 is MNHNY and CDR2 is SVGAGI (reference sequence). Trimming at V came to 6 bases and at J to 5 bases, leaving 7 bases not matched to a gene. CDR3 length: 15 residues. CDR3 in DNA: TGTGCCAGCAGGACAGGACTAGCGGGCAAAGATACGCAGTATTTT. Protein: CASRTGLAGKDTQYF.

The chain combines TRBV7-9 with TRBJ1-5; D might be TRBD1 (6 bases). There are 13 residues in the CDR3. The germline CDR1 and CDR2 sequences are SEHNR and FQNEAQ (reference sequence). Trimming left V 5 bases short and J 7 bases short, with 12 bases between. The CDR3 protein is CASSIQGQQPQHF. Here the CDR3 DNA reads TGTGCCAGCAGCATACAGGGTCAGCAGCCCCAGCATTTT.